These 5 T cell receptor beta chains were sequenced from one sample in a study of blood T cell repertoires in COVID-19. Only in-frame clones appear in the TCRdb table, and some are missing; sequencing was by immunoSEQ multiplex PCR. This sample yields over 200,000 clones, of which over 75% are seen a single time; 5.1% belongs to the top ten. Sample: peripheral blood. These receptors all come from a human donor in a cohort sampled during active COVID-19.

In its sample, this clone was seen once. The sample has other DNA sequences that encode this CDR3 too. This chain connects TRBV7-9 to TRBJ2-1; 7 positions match TRBD2. From germline, CDR1 is SEHNR and CDR2 FQNEAQ (reference sequence). The CDR3 has 12 residues. The junction had 1 base not matched to a gene; V was cut back by 1 base and J by 10 bases. The DNA for the CDR3 is TGTGCCAGCAGCTTAGGGGAGGGCGAGCAGTTCTTC. Protein product: CASSLGEGEQFF. The whole variable domain, filled in from reference TRBV7-9 and TRBJ2-1, reads DTGVSQNPRHKITKRGQNVTFRCDPISEHNRLYWYRQTLGQGPEFLTYFQNEAQLEKSRLLSDRFSAERPKGSFSTLEIQRTEQGDSAMYLCASSLGEGEQFFGPGTRLTVL.

This chain uses TRBV7-2 with TRBJ2-5; the D gene is possibly TRBD2 (5 bases). Trimming removed 1 base from V and 6 bases from J, with 15 bases in between. In germline, CDR1 is SGHTA, CDR2 FQGNSA. CDR3 length equals 15 residues. DNA for the CDR3: TGTGCCAGCAGCTTAGGGCCTAGCCGGCTTCAGACCCAGTACTTC. Residues: CASSLGPSRLQTQYF.

V is TRBV15 and J is TRBJ2-7; D possibly corresponds to TRBD1 (5 bases). The length of the CDR3 is 14 residues. Germline V gives CDR1 LNHNV, CDR2 YYDKDF (reference sequence). V lost 0 bases, J lost 6 bases, and 12 bases lay in between. The CDR3 coding sequence is TGTGCCACCAGCAGAGATCCTCAGGGATTCGAGCAGTACTTC. It is translated as CATSRDPQGFEQYF. The whole variable domain, filled in from reference TRBV15 and TRBJ2-7, reads DAMVIQNPRYQVTQFGKPVTLSCSQTLNHNVMYWYQQKSSQAPKLLFHYYDKDFNNEADTPDNFQSRRPNTSFCFLDIRSPGLGDTAMYLCATSRDPQGFEQYFGPGTRLTVT.

This chain uses TRBV29-1 with TRBJ2-3; tentative D call: TRBD2 (5 bases). Trimming removed 7 bases from V and 2 bases from J, with 16 bases in between. From germline, CDR1 is SQVTM and CDR2 ANQGSEA. The CDR3 is 14 amino acids. CDR3 in amino acids: CSASGKTVTDTQYF. In DNA, the CDR3 is TGCAGCGCCTCGGGAAAAACAGTCACAGATACGCAGTATTTT.

This clone has more than one count but fewer than ten. The rearrangement joins TRBV5-8 to TRBJ1-1; D is perhaps TRBD1 (5 bases). The V end was cut by 9 bases, the J end by 1 base, with 19 bases between. Germline CDR1 and CDR2: SGHTS and YDEGEE. CDR3 length: 15 amino acids. The CDR3 DNA is TGTGCCACCAAAGGGGTGGTCCCCACGAACACTGAAGCTTTCTTT. This gives the protein CATKGVVPTNTEAFF.